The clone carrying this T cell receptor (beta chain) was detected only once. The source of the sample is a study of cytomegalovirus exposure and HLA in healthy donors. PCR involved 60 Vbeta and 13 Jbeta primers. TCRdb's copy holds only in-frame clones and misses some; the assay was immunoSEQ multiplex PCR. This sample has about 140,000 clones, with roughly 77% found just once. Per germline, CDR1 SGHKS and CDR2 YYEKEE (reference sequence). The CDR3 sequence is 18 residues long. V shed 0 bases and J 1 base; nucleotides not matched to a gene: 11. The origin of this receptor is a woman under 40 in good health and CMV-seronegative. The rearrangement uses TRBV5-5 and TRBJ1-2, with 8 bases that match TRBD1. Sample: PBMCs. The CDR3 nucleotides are TGTGCCAGCAGCTTGGGGGTGCAGGGGGCATCTGGTAACTATGGCTACACCTTC. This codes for CASSLGVQGASGNYGYTF.